Each of the 27 T cell receptor beta chains below was sequenced from the same sample in a study of blood T cell repertoires in COVID-19. Repertoires were generated with immunoSEQ multiplex PCR, while TCRdb's copy carries only in-frame clones and drops some. The data contain 250,000 to 350,000 clones, around 84% of them singletons. Sequenced input: peripheral blood. The receptors here all came from a human donor with COVID-19, enrolled during active disease. The donor label of this sample is uncertain.

The V call is TRBV28, the J call TRBJ1-2, with 10 nucleotides matching TRBD1. The V gene's germline CDR1 is MDHEN and CDR2 SYDVKM. CDR3 size: 15 residues. Trimming took 4 bases from V and 8 from J; bases not matched to a gene: 10. This CDR3 reads CASSSAGTGAVGYTF. In DNA, the CDR3 is TGTGCCAGCAGTTCCGCCGGGACAGGGGCTGTGGGCTACACCTTC.

This chain links TRBV24-1 with TRBJ2-1; D is possibly TRBD2 (5 bases). The length of the CDR3 is 19 residues. Germline V gene lookup returns CDR1 KGHDR and CDR2 SFDVKD. Trimming pared 0 bases from V and 0 bases from J, leaving 17 bases between. Here the CDR3 reads CATSDLHVGGPSSYNEQFF. CDR3 sequence (DNA): TGTGCCACCAGTGATTTGCACGTTGGCGGGCCCTCCTCCTACAATGAGCAGTTCTTC.

The chain is built from TRBV28 and TRBJ2-5, with 7 bases matching TRBD1. J was trimmed by 2 bases and V by 3 bases; bases with no gene match: 9. The CDR3 runs to 16 residues. Looked up from germline, CDR1 is MDHEN and CDR2 is SYDVKM. CDR3 bases: TGTGCCAGCAGTTTTACTGGGACAGTCAAACAAGAGACCCAGTACTTC. It specifies CASSFTGTVKQETQYF.

This clone showed up just once. The chain combines TRBV4-1 with TRBJ1-1; no firm D call. This CDR3 is 14 amino acids long. Germline V gene sequence: CDR1 MGHRA, CDR2 YSYEKL. V was trimmed by 1 base and J by 2 bases, leaving 8 bases between them. The CDR3 sequence is CASSQGLVNTEAFF. Here the CDR3 DNA reads TGCGCCAGCAGCCAAGGACTCGTTAACACTGAAGCTTTCTTT.

CDR3 loop: CASSIDRGHGEKLFF. CDR3 in DNA: TGCGCCAGCAGCATCGACAGGGGGCATGGTGAAAAACTGTTTTTT. This rearrangement joins TRBV5-1 to TRBJ1-4, with 10 bases aligning to TRBD1. The CDR3 consists of 15 residues. V trimming: 4 bases; J trimming: 7 bases; junction bases outside the gene matches: 7. The germline V gene has CDR1 SGHRS and CDR2 YFSETQ.

In this sample, this clone is medium-sized. The rearrangement links TRBV19 to TRBJ2-2, with D possibly being TRBD1 (6 bases). V was pared by 5 bases and J by 3 bases, with 7 bases between. From germline, CDR1 is LNHDA and CDR2 SQIVND (reference sequence). The length of the CDR3 is 13 residues. Here the CDR3 DNA reads TGTGCCAGTAGTCAGGGGTACACCGGGGAGCTGTTTTTT. It codes for CASSQGYTGELFF.

V is TRBV19 and J is TRBJ1-4, with 7 bases lining up with TRBD1. V trimming: 6 bases; J trimming: 5 bases; junction bases outside the gene matches: 9. The CDR3 length is 15 residues. The germline V gene has CDR1 LNHDA and CDR2 SQIVND (reference sequence). This CDR3 reads CASRKTTGTNEKLFF. The DNA of the CDR3 is TGTGCCAGTAGGAAAACGACAGGGACAAATGAAAAACTGTTTTTT.

The V call is TRBV29-1, the J call TRBJ1-1; TRBD1 agrees at 8 bases. Germline assignment: CDR1 SQVTM and CDR2 ANQGSEA. J was trimmed by 3 bases and V by 2 bases; bases with no gene match: 2. CDR3 size: 13 residues. The CDR3 loop reads CSVEQGQDTEAFF. CDR3 DNA sequence: TGCAGCGTTGAACAGGGACAGGACACTGAAGCTTTCTTT. Combining the CDR3 with reference TRBV29-1 and TRBJ1-1 gives the whole variable domain SAVISQKPSRDICQRGTSLTIQCQVDSQVTMMFWYRQQPGQSLTLIATANQGSEATYESGFVIDKFPISRPNLTFSTLTVSNMSPEDSSIYLCSVEQGQDTEAFFGQGTRLTVV.

V and J are TRBV7-2 and TRBJ1-5, with 9 bases that match TRBD1. Trimming at V came to 8 bases and at J to 5 bases, leaving 4 bases not matched to a gene. Germline CDR1 is SGHTA and CDR2 is FQGNSA. This CDR3 has 13 residues. CDR3 coding DNA: TGTGCCAGCGGGACAGGGTATTATCAGCCCCAGCATTTT. It specifies CASGTGYYQPQHF.

The chain uses TRBV5-1 and TRBJ1-1, with 7 bases that match TRBD1. Germline V gives CDR1 SGHRS, CDR2 YFSETQ. The V gene end was trimmed by 0 bases and the J gene end by 1 base; junction bases not matched to a gene: 0. This CDR3 spans 14 amino acids. The CDR3 DNA is TGCGCCAGCAGCTTGGGGACAGGGAACACTGAAGCTTTCTTT. This encodes CASSLGTGNTEAFF.

The chain couples TRBV5-1 to TRBJ2-5, with D uncertain. Germline CDR1 SGHRS, CDR2 YFSETQ. The CDR3 spans 14 residues. V lost 1 base and J 2 bases, leaving 9 bases between the germline ends. The CDR3: CASSLIGVQETQYF. CDR3 nucleotides: TGCGCCAGCAGCTTGATAGGAGTGCAAGAGACCCAGTACTTC.

This chain connects TRBV6-6 to TRBJ2-2; D gene uncertain. V shed 7 bases and J shed 1 base, with 10 bases lying between them. The CDR3 contains 14 residues. Germline loops: CDR1 MNHNY, CDR2 SVGAGI (reference sequence). The chain's CDR3 is CASTLSWNTGELFF. The CDR3 nucleotides are TGTGCCAGCACGTTGAGCTGGAACACCGGGGAGCTGTTTTTT.

The chain uses TRBV12-3 or TRBV12-4 and TRBJ2-7; D might be TRBD1 (5 bases). CDR3 length equals 13 residues. Trimming cost V 4 bases and J 7 bases, with 14 bases left between them. The CDR3 DNA reads as TGTGCCAGCAGTTCGACCCAGGCAGGGGAGCAGTACTTC. Translated: CASSSTQAGEQYF.

The chain joins TRBV27 to TRBJ1-4; D may be TRBD1 (5 bases). The germline gives CDR1 MNHEY, CDR2 SMNVEV (reference sequence). V was clipped by 1 base and J by 6 bases, with 15 bases between them. CDR3 size: 16 residues. The CDR3 region has the DNA TGTGCCAGCAGTTTATACCGGCTAGGAGGGGATGAAAAACTGTTTTTT. Its translation is CASSLYRLGGDEKLFF.

The chain couples TRBV5-6 to TRBJ1-6; 8 positions agree with TRBD1. Germline V CDR1 and CDR2: SGHDT, YYEEEE. The CDR3 runs 15 residues. V lost 4 bases and J lost 7; bases outside the gene matches: 7. CDR3 in amino acids: CASSRGTGRNSPLHF. The CDR3 nucleotides read TGTGCCAGCAGCCGGGGGACAGGAAGGAATTCACCCCTCCACTTT.

This clone was detected a few times. The CDR3, as DNA: TGTGCCAGCAGTGAAACAACAGGGGGCAATCAGCCCCAGCATTTT. Translation: CASSETTGGNQPQHF. This chain joins TRBV6-1 and TRBJ1-5, with 7 bases aligning to TRBD1. V trimming: 2 bases; J trimming: 2 bases; junction bases outside the gene matches: 3. The CDR3 length is 15 residues. CDR1 and CDR2 from the germline V gene are MNHNS and SASEGT.

Written as DNA, the CDR3 is TGTGCCAGCAGCACAACCGGGACAGGGAGGAATGAGCAGTTCTTC. It codes for CASSTTGTGRNEQFF. V gene TRBV9 combines with J gene TRBJ2-1; 9 positions agree with TRBD1. CDR3 length equals 15 residues. V dropped 4 bases and J dropped 7; count of bases not matched to a gene: 9. From germline, CDR1 is SGDLS and CDR2 YYNGEE.

The V gene is TRBV6-5, the J gene TRBJ2-7; D might be TRBD1 (5 bases). Germline V gives CDR1 MNHEY, CDR2 SVGAGI. The V end was cut by 6 bases, the J end by 2 bases, with 17 bases between. The CDR3 consists of 15 residues. CDR3 nucleotide sequence: TGTGCCAGCAGGACTTACGACAGCTTACCCTACGAGCAGTACTTC. Protein product: CASRTYDSLPYEQYF.

The rearrangement joins TRBV1 to TRBJ1-5; the table's D call TRBD1 went unverified against the DNA. TRBV1 is recorded as a pseudogene. This CDR3 is built from 20 residues. CDR3 sequence reads: CTSSHAKRPGTGLSNQPQHF. CDR3 sequence (DNA): TGCACCAGCAGCCACGCGAAACGACCAGGGACAGGGCTTAGCAATCAGCCCCAGCATTTT.

This clone has more than one count but fewer than ten. The chain is built from TRBV28 and TRBJ1-2, with D possibly being TRBD1 (6 bases). Deletions cut 5 bases from V and 8 bases from J, with 21 bases between. The CDR3 totals 15 residues. CDR1 and CDR2 from the germline V gene are MDHEN and SYDVKM. CDR3 sequence: CASSPPRGSPRGYTF. DNA of the CDR3: TGTGCCAGCAGTCCACCGAGGGGGTCCCCCCGAGGCTACACCTTC.

In the case of this clone: At one boundary the junction diverges from the germline segment, which might be a read error. The chain links TRBV7-7 to TRBJ2-3; 8 nucleotides agree with TRBD2. The CDR3 is made up of 16 amino acids. The germline V gene has CDR1 SSHAT and CDR2 FNYEAQ (reference sequence). The DNA of the CDR3 is TGTGCTAGCAGCTTGGGTGCGGGAGGAAACACAGATACGCAGTATTTT. Amino acids: CASSLGAGGNTDTQYF.

CDR3 nucleotides: TGTGCCAGCAGCTTATGCCATCGTATCAGGGCTTATGAAGCTTTCTTT. It encodes CASSLCHRIRAYEAFF. V gene TRBV7-3 combines with J gene TRBJ1-1; TRBD1 might be the D (5 bases). There are 16 residues in the CDR3. Between the trimmed V and J ends, which lost 2 bases and 7 bases, there was a span of 20 bases. Germline V gene lookup returns CDR1 SGHTA and CDR2 FQGTGA.

The chain links TRBV19 to TRBJ2-7; 8 positions agree with TRBD1. The CDR3 sequence is 14 residues long. CDR1 is LNHDA and CDR2 is SQIVND in the germline V gene (reference sequence). The V segment lost 7 bases and the J segment 0 bases; nucleotides outside the gene matches: 5. CDR3: CASTKDRASYEQYF. The CDR3 DNA is TGTGCCAGTACCAAGGACAGGGCCTCCTACGAGCAGTACTTC.

This rearrangement joins TRBV5-4 to TRBJ2-4; D is undetermined. The germline CDR1 and CDR2 sequences are SGHNT and YYREEE (reference sequence). Trimming took 4 bases from V and 0 from J, leaving 8 bases between them. The CDR3 contains 14 residues. CDR3 bases: TGTGCCAGCAGCACTAAACTAGCCAAAAACATTCAGTACTTC. This encodes CASSTKLAKNIQYF.

The V and J genes are TRBV7-9 and TRBJ1-2; D is possibly TRBD1 (5 bases). CDR3 size: 14 residues. Germline V gene lookup returns CDR1 SEHNR and CDR2 FQNEAQ (reference sequence). Deletions cut 8 bases from V and 4 bases from J, with 17 bases between. The CDR3 sequence: CASSGRVGFYGYTF. The CDR3 nucleotides are TGTGCCAGCTCCGGCAGGGTGGGATTCTATGGCTACACCTTC. Together with reference TRBV7-9 and TRBJ1-2, the CDR3 gives the full variable domain: DTGVSQNPRHKITKRGQNVTFRCDPISEHNRLYWYRQTLGQGPEFLTYFQNEAQLEKSRLLSDRFSAERPKGSFSTLEIQRTEQGDSAMYLCASSGRVGFYGYTFGSGTRLTVV.

The chain recombines TRBV14 with TRBJ2-1, with a possible D match to TRBD2 (7 bases). The V end lost 0 bases, the J end lost 9 bases, and 18 bases lay between the germline ends. CDR3 length equals 16 residues. From germline, CDR1 is SGHDN and CDR2 FVKESK. CDR3 sequence reads: CASSQDGGGRGAEQFF. CDR3 nucleotides: TGTGCCAGCAGCCAAGACGGGGGCGGGAGAGGCGCTGAGCAGTTCTTC.

Only one count was recorded for this clone. The chain is built from TRBV19 and TRBJ1-1; D possibly corresponds to TRBD1 (6 bases). Deletions cut 6 bases from V and 1 base from J, with 12 bases between. There are 14 residues in the CDR3. Germline V gene data show CDR1 as LNHDA and CDR2 as SQIVND (reference sequence). CDR3 amino acids: CASRKQGPNTEAFF. CDR3 in DNA: TGTGCCAGTAGGAAACAGGGCCCGAACACTGAAGCTTTCTTT. Looking up the rest from reference TRBV19 and TRBJ1-1 gives the full variable domain: DGGITQSPKYLFRKEGQNVTLSCEQNLNHDAMYWYRQDPGQGLRLIYYSQIVNDFQKGDIAEGYSVSREKKESFPLTVTSAQKNPTAFYLCASRKQGPNTEAFFGQGTRLTVV.